This passage covers 15 T cell receptor beta chains from one sample sequenced in a study of technical replicates of blood from several donors. Clones were read by immunoSEQ multiplex PCR, and TCRdb kept only the in-frame ones, dropping some. The sample lists approximately 52,000 clones, 92% seen once, with roughly 3.9% in the top ten. The sample was PBMCs. The receptors were gathered from a human donor in good health. Some clones in this sample may be carry-over from other donors' samples.

V usage is TRBV5-5 and J usage is TRBJ2-5; 8 positions agree with TRBD1. The V and J ends lost 4 bases and 2 bases, in that order; junction bases with no gene match: 4. Germline V gene data show CDR1 as SGHKS and CDR2 as YYEKEE (reference sequence). There are 14 residues in the CDR3. The CDR3 DNA sequence: TGTGCCAGCAGCATAAGGGACAGGCAAGAGACCCAGTACTTC. As protein: CASSIRDRQETQYF. Full variable domain (rest looked up from reference TRBV5-5 and TRBJ2-5): DAGVTQSPTHLIKTRGQQVTLRCSPISGHKSVSWYQQVLGQGPQFIFQYYEKEERGRGNFPDRFSARQFPNYSSELNVNALLLGDSALYLCASSIRDRQETQYFGPGTRLLVL.

V gene TRBV7-9 combines with J gene TRBJ2-3, with 10 bases identical to TRBD2. The CDR3 loop spans 15 amino acids. J lost 4 bases, V lost 3 bases, and 4 bases had no gene match. The germline gives CDR1 SEHNR, CDR2 FQNEAQ (reference sequence). CDR3: CASSFTSGTSDTQYF. In DNA form, the CDR3 reads TGTGCCAGCAGCTTTACTAGCGGGACGTCAGATACGCAGTATTTT.

The V gene is TRBV5-5, the J gene TRBJ1-3; a possible D gene is TRBD1 (6 bases). The CDR3 has 19 residues. Looked up from germline, CDR1 is SGHKS and CDR2 is YYEKEE (reference sequence). The V end was cut by 1 base, the J end by 4 bases, with 24 bases between. The CDR3 loop reads CASSLTDSPGRLAGNTIYF. CDR3 sequence (DNA): TGTGCCAGCAGCTTGACGGACAGCCCAGGGCGTTTGGCGGGAAACACCATATATTTT.

The rearrangement joins TRBV4-3 to TRBJ2-2, with D maybe TRBD2 (6 bases). Looked up from germline, CDR1 is LGHNA and CDR2 is YSLEER. This CDR3 comprises 15 residues. Between the trimmed V and J ends, which lost 3 bases and 1 base, there was a span of 9 bases. The CDR3 region has the DNA TGCGCCAGCAGCCATGGGGACTGGAACACCGGGGAGCTGTTTTTT. Encoded protein: CASSHGDWNTGELFF.

This chain connects TRBV14 to TRBJ2-7, with 9 bases lining up with TRBD1. Per germline, CDR1 SGHDN and CDR2 FVKESK. CDR3 length: 16 amino acids. Trimming took 4 bases from V and 6 from J; bases not matched to a gene: 13. CDR3 bases: TGTGCCAGCAGCCCTTATCCCGGGACAGGGAACTTCGAGCAGTACTTC. This encodes CASSPYPGTGNFEQYF. The full variable domain, in which reference TRBV14 and TRBJ2-7 provide the parts outside the CDR3, is EAGVTQFPSHSVIEKGQTVTLRCDPISGHDNLYWYRRVMGKEIKFLLHFVKESKQDESGMPNNRFLAERTGGTYSTLKVQPAELEDSGVYFCASSPYPGTGNFEQYFGPGTRLTVT.

The chain has TRBV19 and TRBJ1-5; 9 bases map to TRBD1. This CDR3 has 13 amino acids. Germline assignment: CDR1 LNHDA and CDR2 SQIVND (reference sequence). Germline trimming cut 10 bases from V and 5 bases from J; bases unmatched to any gene: 6. CDR3 bases: TGTGCCACTGCTCGACAGGGGGATCAGCCCCAGCATTTT. Amino acid sequence: CATARQGDQPQHF.

V and J are TRBV6-5 and TRBJ2-5; 10 bases align to TRBD2. The length of the CDR3 is 13 residues. The V gene end was trimmed by 6 bases and the J gene end by 5 bases; junction bases not matched to a gene: 3. CDR1 and CDR2 from the germline V gene are MNHEY and SVGAGI. CDR3 DNA: TGTGCCAGCAGCCAGCGGGAGGGGGAGACCCAGTACTTC. Translation gives CASSQREGETQYF.

The V and J genes are TRBV5-7 and TRBJ2-1; D unclear. TRBV5-7 is reported as an ORF; its role is uncertain. The germline V and J ends were trimmed by 0 bases and 8 bases, with 9 bases remaining between them. The CDR3 extends over 13 amino acids. The CDR3 reads CASSLETSDEQFF. DNA for the CDR3: TGTGCCAGCAGCTTGGAAACGAGCGATGAGCAGTTCTTC.

The V and J genes are TRBV7-2 and TRBJ1-2, with unresolved D. Looked up from germline, CDR1 is SGHTA and CDR2 is FQGNSA. Trimming shortened V by 5 bases and J by 1 base, and 11 bases separated the two germline ends. The CDR3 is 14 residues long. Here the CDR3 DNA reads TGTGCCAGCAGCCTCCGGGATCTTAACTATGGCTACACCTTC. As protein: CASSLRDLNYGYTF.

The rearrangement links TRBV6-1 to TRBJ2-2; TRBD1 matches at 11 bases. V trimming: 6 bases; J trimming: 7 bases; junction bases outside the gene matches: 7. Germline CDR1 reads MNHNS; CDR2 reads SASEGT. CDR3 length: 15 residues. CDR3 residues: CASSRTGGSSGELFF. The CDR3 DNA reads as TGTGCCAGCAGCCGGACAGGGGGCAGTAGCGGGGAGCTGTTTTTT.

This clone was recorded a few times. V and J are TRBV5-1 and TRBJ1-2; maybe TRBD1 (6 bases). The CDR3 has 16 residues. The germline gives CDR1 SGHRS, CDR2 YFSETQ. The V end lost 5 bases, the J end lost 2 bases, and 19 bases lay between the germline ends. As DNA, the CDR3 is TGCGCCAGCAGATCGGTCACCCCGGGACACAACTATGGCTACACCTTC. This translates into CASRSVTPGHNYGYTF.

The V call is TRBV5-1, the J call TRBJ1-2, with D unresolved. This CDR3 region has 15 residues. V was clipped by 4 bases and J by 4 bases, with 17 bases between them. The germline gives CDR1 SGHRS, CDR2 YFSETQ. The CDR3 region is CASSPREGIAYGYTF. The CDR3 region has the DNA TGCGCCAGCAGCCCAAGGGAGGGTATAGCCTATGGCTACACCTTC.

This rearrangement joins TRBV5-1 to TRBJ2-5; 14 bases line up with TRBD2. The CDR3 is 17 amino acids. V trimming: 3 bases; J trimming: 4 bases; junction bases outside the gene matches: 8. The germline V gene encodes CDR1 SGHRS and CDR2 YFSETQ. CDR3 residues: CASSSTSGLAGGETQYF. The CDR3 DNA reads TGCGCCAGCAGCTCAACTTCTGGACTAGCGGGGGGAGAGACCCAGTACTTC.

The J gene is TRBJ2-7, the V gene TRBV27, with D perhaps matching TRBD2 (5 bases). The germline V gene has CDR1 MNHEY and CDR2 SMNVEV (reference sequence). This CDR3 is 13 amino acids long. Trimming cost V 4 bases and J 0 bases, with 7 bases left between them. CDR3 in DNA: TGTGCCAGCAGTTCCGGACTCTCCTACGAGCAGTACTTC. Translation gives CASSSGLSYEQYF.

The chain recombines TRBV5-1 with TRBJ2-5; 7 bases match TRBD2. J was trimmed by 4 bases and V by 4 bases; bases with no gene match: 4. CDR1 and CDR2 from the germline V gene are SGHRS and YFSETQ. The CDR3 length is 13 residues. The CDR3 protein is CASSLWGGETQYF. Written as DNA, the CDR3 is TGCGCCAGCAGCCTATGGGGGGGAGAGACCCAGTACTTC.